The clone carrying this TCR beta chain was counted a few times. The sample belongs to a study of T cell changes during pregnancy in multiple sclerosis. Assay used: immunoSEQ multiplex PCR; TCRdb lists only in-frame clones, some missing. The sample holds under 55,000 clones, roughly 89% seen once. The ends were cut back, 1 base at V and 7 bases at J, with 7 bases in the middle. Germline lookup yields CDR1 GTSNPN and CDR2 SVGIG (reference sequence). The CDR3 consists of 12 residues. The receptor was derived from a female donor with multiple sclerosis, enrolled in a pregnancy study. This chain joins TRBV30 and TRBJ1-4; D may be TRBD1 (6 bases). The sample in question was peripheral blood, obtained in the first trimester of pregnancy. This CDR3 is CAWSARGEKLFF. CDR3 DNA: TGTGCCTGGAGTGCCAGGGGTGAAAAACTGTTTTTT. Full variable domain (missing parts from reference TRBV30 and TRBJ1-4): SQTIHQWPATLVQPVGSPLSLECTVEGTSNPNLYWYRQAAGRGLQLLFYSVGIGQISSEVPQNLSASRPQDRQFILSSKKLLLSDSGFYLCAWSARGEKLFFGSGTQLSVL.